This passage covers 16 T cell receptor beta chains from one sample sequenced in a study of CD8 T cells in acute hepatitis C reinfection (dated by TCRdb to the early 2020s). Sample time point, as interpreted from the label and publication: naive CD8 control sorted from an acute-time-point sample. Library preparation used the immunoSEQ multiplex PCR assay. The immuneACCESS repertoire file appears here via TCRdb, limited to in-frame rearrangements. These files lack a portion of the clones; in checked studies, under half of the deficit traces to unresolved V genes, and the cause of the others is not known. The sample table lists 30,000 to 45,000 clones, approximately 85% of them with a count of one. The ten largest clonotypes hold 9.5% to 12% of the sample. The material sequenced was naive CD8+ T cells from PBMCs. The sample's cell subset or site label, in plain terms: sorted total naive CD45RO-negative CD8+ T cells. The source of these receptors is a woman younger than 30 who spontaneously cleared hepatitis C infection.

The V call is TRBV27, the J call TRBJ1-2; unclear D gene. Between the trimmed V and J ends, which lost 8 bases and 4 bases, there was a span of 14 bases. Germline lookup yields CDR1 MNHEY and CDR2 SMNVEV (reference sequence). The CDR3 has 13 amino acids. CDR3 sequence reads: CASSDGPLYGYTF. The CDR3 DNA is TGTGCCAGCTCCGACGGACCCCTCTATGGCTACACCTTC.

CDR3 in amino acids: CASSYSATDYEQYF. For the CDR3, the DNA is TGTGCCAGCAGTTACAGCGCAACAGACTACGAGCAGTACTTC. The chain uses TRBV6-5 and TRBJ2-7; unclear D gene. The CDR3 has 14 amino acids. Germline V CDR1 and CDR2: MNHEY, SVGAGI. Between the trimmed V and J ends, which lost 2 bases and 3 bases, there was a span of 11 bases.

In its sample, this clone was seen a few times. V is TRBV27 and J is TRBJ2-1; D not resolved. The CDR3 is made up of 16 amino acids. Germline assignment: CDR1 MNHEY and CDR2 SMNVEV (reference sequence). V gave up 0 bases and J gave up 0 bases, with 9 bases separating them. DNA of the CDR3: TGTGCCAGCAGTTTATCGCCGATTAGCTCCTACAATGAGCAGTTCTTC. The encoded protein is CASSLSPISSYNEQFF.

This sequence joins TRBV10-2 and TRBJ2-1, with 7 bases identical to TRBD2. Germline trimming cut 7 bases from V and 8 bases from J; bases unmatched to any gene: 11. This CDR3 is built from 14 residues. The germline CDR1 and CDR2 sequences are WSHSY and SAAADI. In nucleotides, the CDR3 is TGCGCCAGCAATGTGGCCGCGGGAGCAGATGAGCAGTTCTTC. It yields the protein CASNVAAGADEQFF.

This chain's CDR3 is CASSPFGGTGETQYF. DNA for the CDR3: TGTGCCAGCAGCCCCTTCGGCGGGACAGGCGAGACCCAGTACTTC. This chain joins TRBV7-3 and TRBJ2-5; TRBD1 aligns across 8 bases. The trim removed 5 bases at V and 5 bases at J, leaving 10 bases unmatched. CDR3 length: 15 residues. Germline CDR1 and CDR2: SGHTA and FQGTGA. The whole variable domain, filled in from reference TRBV7-3 and TRBJ2-5, reads GAGVSQTPSNKVTEKGKYVELRCDPISGHTALYWYRQSLGQGPEFLIYFQGTGAADDSGLPNDRFFAVRPEGSVSTLKIQRTERGDSAVYLCASSPFGGTGETQYFGPGTRLLVL.

For the CDR3, the DNA is TGCGCCAGCAGCGGAGGACAGTTTGCAACCTACAATGAGCAGTTCTTC. Protein product: CASSGGQFATYNEQFF. The chain links TRBV5-1 to TRBJ2-1; D is possibly TRBD1 (6 bases). Trimming took off 4 bases at V and 2 bases at J, with 16 bases between the two ends. Germline lookup yields CDR1 SGHRS and CDR2 YFSETQ. The length of the CDR3 is 16 residues. Full variable domain (missing parts from reference TRBV5-1 and TRBJ2-1): KAGVTQTPRYLIKTRGQQVTLSCSPISGHRSVSWYQQTPGQGLQFLFEYFSETQRNKGNFPGRFSGRQFSNSRSEMNVSTLELGDSALYLCASSGGQFATYNEQFFGPGTRLTVL.

The J gene is TRBJ2-7, the V gene TRBV27; TRBD2 aligns across 7 bases. Per germline, CDR1 MNHEY and CDR2 SMNVEV (reference sequence). The CDR3 is made up of 14 amino acids. Germline trimming cut 2 bases from V and 6 bases from J; bases unmatched to any gene: 7. CDR3 in amino acids: CASSLVGGSGEQYF. DNA of the CDR3: TGTGCCAGCAGTTTAGTCGGCGGGAGTGGCGAGCAGTACTTC.

This clone rates as medium-sized. This chain links TRBV10-2 with TRBJ1-2; 7 nucleotides match TRBD1. Trimming removed 0 bases from V and 7 bases from J; junction bases left unmatched: 11. The CDR3 consists of 16 residues. Germline values: CDR1 WSHSY, CDR2 SAAADI. In DNA, the CDR3 is TGCGCCAGCAGTGAGTCGGGAACTACAGGGGCGGGTGGCTACACCTTC. Its protein product is CASSESGTTGAGGYTF.

The chain recombines TRBV11-2 with TRBJ2-5; TRBD2 agrees at 13 bases. Judging by the DNA end, TRBJ2-7 fits better; the J call may be wrong. CDR1 and CDR2 from the germline V gene are SGHAT and FQNNGV. The CDR3 is 19 residues long. As DNA, the CDR3 is TGTGCCAGCAGCTTAAATCAGGGACTAGCGGGATTCGGGGTCTACGAGCAGTACTTC. Residues: CASSLNQGLAGFGVYEQYF.

This chain links TRBV14 with TRBJ2-7, with D perhaps matching TRBD1 (5 bases). Germline V gene sequence: CDR1 SGHDN, CDR2 FVKESK. The CDR3 runs 16 residues. Trimming pared 2 bases from V and 5 bases from J, leaving 19 bases between. CDR3 in DNA: TGTGCCAGCAGCCAATATAAAGGGGTCGAGCGAGACGAGCAGTACTTC. Encoded protein: CASSQYKGVERDEQYF.

The V call is TRBV5-6, the J call TRBJ1-1, with D perhaps matching TRBD1 (5 bases). V was shortened by 4 bases and J by 0 bases, with 10 bases between the two germline ends. Germline V gene sequence: CDR1 SGHDT, CDR2 YYEEEE. The CDR3 is 14 residues long. In DNA, the CDR3 is TGTGCCAGCAGCACCGGGACCATGAACACTGAAGCTTTCTTT. This sequence encodes CASSTGTMNTEAFF.

This chain uses TRBV2 with TRBJ1-2; 8 bases are a match to TRBD1. Germline lookup yields CDR1 SNHLY and CDR2 FYNNEI. The CDR3 length is 14 residues. The ends lost 7 bases at V and 4 bases at J; junction bases unmatched: 8. The CDR3 DNA is TGTGCCAGCAACCCTCCTGGGACAGGCTATGGCTACACCTTC. Amino acid sequence: CASNPPGTGYGYTF.

This clone has a single count. The J gene is TRBJ2-1, the V gene TRBV4-1, with 11 bases lining up with TRBD2. Germline values: CDR1 MGHRA, CDR2 YSYEKL. This CDR3 has 15 residues. Germline trimming cut 3 bases from V and 6 bases from J; bases unmatched to any gene: 4. CDR3 amino acids: CASSHPGLAVNEQFF. The CDR3 DNA sequence: TGCGCCAGCAGCCACCCGGGACTAGCGGTCAATGAGCAGTTCTTC.

The chain carries TRBV6-4 and TRBJ2-1, with a tentative D call TRBD1 (6 bases). Looked up from germline, CDR1 is MRHNA and CDR2 is SNTAGT. Deletions cut 4 bases from V and 0 bases from J, with 10 bases between. This CDR3 region has 15 residues. The CDR3 sequence: CASSVQGHSYNEQFF. The CDR3 DNA sequence: TGTGCCAGCAGTGTCCAGGGGCACTCCTACAATGAGCAGTTCTTC.

The genes are TRBV12-5 and TRBJ2-7, with TRBD2 as a possible D gene (6 bases). Between the trimmed V and J ends, which lost 5 bases and 3 bases, there was a span of 14 bases. Germline V CDR1 and CDR2: LGHNT, FRNRAP. CDR3 length: 14 amino acids. The CDR3 is CASGRDLVIYEQYF. The CDR3 region has the DNA TGTGCTAGTGGTAGGGACTTGGTGATCTACGAGCAGTACTTC.

The gene calls are TRBV5-1 and TRBJ2-3, with TRBD1 matching 9 bases. V lost 3 bases and J lost 2; bases outside the gene matches: 7. CDR1 is SGHRS, CDR2 YFSETQ, per germline. There are 16 residues in the CDR3. CDR3 loop: CASSWTWDRDTDTQYF. The CDR3 DNA sequence: TGCGCCAGCAGCTGGACATGGGACAGGGACACAGATACGCAGTATTTT. Based on the CDR3 plus reference TRBV5-1 and TRBJ2-3, the full variable domain is KAGVTQTPRYLIKTRGQQVTLSCSPISGHRSVSWYQQTPGQGLQFLFEYFSETQRNKGNFPGRFSGRQFSNSRSEMNVSTLELGDSALYLCASSWTWDRDTDTQYFGPGTRLTVL.